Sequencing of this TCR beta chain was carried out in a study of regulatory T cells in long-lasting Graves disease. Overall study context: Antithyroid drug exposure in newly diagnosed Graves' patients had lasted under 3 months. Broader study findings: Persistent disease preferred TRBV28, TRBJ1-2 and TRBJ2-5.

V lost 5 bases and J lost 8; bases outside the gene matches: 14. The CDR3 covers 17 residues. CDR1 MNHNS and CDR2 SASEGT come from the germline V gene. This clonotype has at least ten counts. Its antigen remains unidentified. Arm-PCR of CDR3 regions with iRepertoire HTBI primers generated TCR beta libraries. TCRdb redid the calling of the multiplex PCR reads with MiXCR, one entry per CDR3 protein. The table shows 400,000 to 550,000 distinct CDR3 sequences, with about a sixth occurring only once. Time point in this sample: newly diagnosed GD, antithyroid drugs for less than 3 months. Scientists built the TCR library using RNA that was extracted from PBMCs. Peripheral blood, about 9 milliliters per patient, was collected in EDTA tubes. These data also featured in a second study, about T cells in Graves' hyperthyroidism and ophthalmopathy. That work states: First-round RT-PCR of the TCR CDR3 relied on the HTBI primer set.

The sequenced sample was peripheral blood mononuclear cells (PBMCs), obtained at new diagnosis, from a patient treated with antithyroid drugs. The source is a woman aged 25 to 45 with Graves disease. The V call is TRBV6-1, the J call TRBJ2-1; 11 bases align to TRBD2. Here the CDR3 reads CASSTRGPSGRLDEQFF. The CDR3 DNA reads TGTGCCAGCAGTACCCGTGGGCCTAGCGGGAGGCTGGATGAGCAGTTCTTC.